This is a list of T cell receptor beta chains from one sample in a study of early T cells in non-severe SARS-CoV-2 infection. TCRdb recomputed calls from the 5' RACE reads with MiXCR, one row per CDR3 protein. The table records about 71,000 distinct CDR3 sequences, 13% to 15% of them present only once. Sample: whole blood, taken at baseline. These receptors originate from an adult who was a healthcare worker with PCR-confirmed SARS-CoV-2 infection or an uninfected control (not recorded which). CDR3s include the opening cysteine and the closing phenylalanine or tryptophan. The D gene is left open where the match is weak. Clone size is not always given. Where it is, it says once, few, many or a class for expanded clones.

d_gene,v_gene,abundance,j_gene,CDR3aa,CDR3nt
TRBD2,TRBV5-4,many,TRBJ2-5,CASSPGLAGGSETQYF,TGTGCCAGCAGCCCAGGACTAGCGGGAGGGTCGGAGACCCAGTACTTC
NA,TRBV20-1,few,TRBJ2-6,CSAQPGANVLTF,TGCAGTGCCCAACCTGGGGCCAACGTCCTGACTTTC
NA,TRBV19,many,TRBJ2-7,CASSSVSPSYEQYF,TGTGCCAGTAGTTCAGTGAGCCCTTCCTACGAGCAGTACTTC
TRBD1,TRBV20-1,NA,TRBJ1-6,CSAGQGASLDSPLHF,TGCAGTGCAGGACAGGGGGCATCGTTAGATTCACCCCTCCACTTT
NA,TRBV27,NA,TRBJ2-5,CASSSGSGETQYF,TGTGCCAGCAGTTCAGGGTCTGGGGAGACCCAGTACTTC
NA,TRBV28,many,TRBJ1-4,CASSLNRAEKLFF,TGTGCCAGCAGTTTGAACAGGGCGGAAAAACTGTTTTTT
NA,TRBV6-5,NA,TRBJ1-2,CASRGTSVNGYTF,TGTGCCAGCAGAGGGACGTCGGTCAATGGCTACACCTTC
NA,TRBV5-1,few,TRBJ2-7,CASSKVASPDPYEQYF,TGCGCCAGCAGCAAAGTCGCATCTCCAGACCCCTACGAGCAGTACTTC
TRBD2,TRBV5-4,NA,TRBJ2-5,CASSLAGGRETQYF,TGTGCCAGCAGTCTAGCGGGCGGGAGAGAGACCCAGTACTTC
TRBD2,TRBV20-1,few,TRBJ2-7,CSARYWAGSGSGNEQYF,TGCAGTGCTAGATATTGGGCGGGCAGCGGGAGTGGAAACGAGCAGTACTTC
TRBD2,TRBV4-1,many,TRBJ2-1,CASSQGWAGGPSAYNEQFF,TGCGCCAGCAGCCAAGGTTGGGCGGGAGGGCCGTCCGCCTACAATGAGCAGTTCTTC
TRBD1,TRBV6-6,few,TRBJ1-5,CASKTGGAFQPQHF,TGTGCCAGCAAGACAGGGGGCGCGTTTCAGCCCCAGCATTTT
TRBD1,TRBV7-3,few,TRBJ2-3,CASSRRGTGATDTQYF,TGTGCCAGCAGCCGGCGGGGGACAGGGGCCACAGATACGCAGTATTTT
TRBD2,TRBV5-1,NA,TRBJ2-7,CASSLGQRGPYEQYF,TGCGCCAGCAGCCTGGGCCAGCGGGGCCCCTACGAGCAGTACTTC
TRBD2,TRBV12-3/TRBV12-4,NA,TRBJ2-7,CATRGTTSGSSYEQYF,TGTGCCACCCGGGGGACCACCAGCGGGAGCTCCTACGAGCAGTACTTC
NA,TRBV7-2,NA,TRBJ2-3,CASSLAPAIGSDTQYF,TGTGCCAGCAGCTTAGCCCCTGCTATCGGGAGCGATACGCAGTATTTT
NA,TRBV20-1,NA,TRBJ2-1,CSASGNYNEQFF,TGCAGTGCTAGCGGGAACTACAATGAGCAGTTCTTC
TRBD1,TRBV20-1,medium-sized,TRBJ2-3,CSARTGGTDTQYF,TGCAGTGCTAGAACAGGGGGCACAGATACGCAGTATTTT
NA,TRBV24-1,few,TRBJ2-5,CATSDPHETQYF,TGTGCCACCAGTGATCCGCACGAGACCCAGTACTTC
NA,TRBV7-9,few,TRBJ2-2,CASSPWDPGELFF,TGTGCCAGCAGCCCCTGGGACCCCGGGGAGCTGTTTTTT
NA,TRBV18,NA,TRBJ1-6,CASSPQQDYNSPLHF,TGTGCCAGCTCACCACAGCAGGATTATAATTCACCCCTCCACTTT
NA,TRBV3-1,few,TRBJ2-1,CASSQDLGTHNEQFF,TGTGCCAGCAGCCAAGATTTAGGGACTCACAATGAGCAGTTCTTC
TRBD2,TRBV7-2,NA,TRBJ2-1,CASRHGLAGVSEQFF,TGTGCCAGCAGACACGGACTAGCGGGAGTAAGCGAGCAGTTCTTC
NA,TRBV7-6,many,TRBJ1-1,CASSSARTEAFF,TGTGCCAGCAGCTCCGCCCGGACAGAAGCTTTCTTT
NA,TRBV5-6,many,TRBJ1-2,CASSLALYGYTF,TGTGCCAGCAGCTTGGCCTTATATGGCTACACCTTC